Shown below are 32 T cell receptor beta chains from a single sample sequenced in a study of blood T cell repertoires in COVID-19. Clones were read by immunoSEQ multiplex PCR, and TCRdb kept only the in-frame ones, dropping some. The sample lists roughly 160,000 clones, 90% to 95% occurring once. Input material: peripheral blood. These receptors were taken from a middle-aged man with acute or convalescent COVID-19.

Of note for this clone: Other DNA sequences in this sample translate to the same CDR3. For the CDR3, the DNA is TGTGCCAGCAGCCCCTGGACAGGTAGCAATCAGCCCCAGCATTTT. It yields the protein CASSPWTGSNQPQHF. This chain connects TRBV5-8 to TRBJ1-5, with 7 bases that match TRBD1. This CDR3 comprises 15 residues. V was pared by 4 bases and J by 0 bases, with 4 bases of the junction left unmatched. Germline CDR1 and CDR2: SGHTS and YDEGEE.

This clone was detected only once. V usage is TRBV28 and J usage is TRBJ1-2, with 12 bases identical to TRBD1. The CDR3 has 15 residues. The germline V gene has CDR1 MDHEN and CDR2 SYDVKM. Trimming removed 7 bases from V and 4 bases from J; junction bases left unmatched: 7. The CDR3 reads CASKGTGGPFYGYTF. The CDR3 bases are TGTGCCAGCAAGGGGACAGGGGGCCCCTTCTATGGCTACACCTTC.

The chain uses TRBV6-5 and TRBJ1-3, with D maybe TRBD1 (5 bases). The CDR3 loop spans 13 amino acids. The germline V gene encodes CDR1 MNHEY and CDR2 SVGAGI. V shed 6 bases and J shed 4 bases, with 10 bases lying between them. Here the CDR3 DNA reads TGTGCCAGCAGGCTTAGACAGGGAAACACCATATATTTT. Translated, it gives CASRLRQGNTIYF.

The V gene is TRBV28, the J gene TRBJ1-6, with 7 nucleotides matching TRBD1. The CDR3 has 16 residues. The germline CDR1 and CDR2 sequences are MDHEN and SYDVKM. V gave up 1 base and J gave up 6 bases; unmatched junction bases: 6. The chain's CDR3 is CASSLSPGQINSPLHF. CDR3 sequence (DNA): TGTGCCAGCAGTTTATCCCCGGGACAGATTAATTCACCCCTCCACTTT.

This rearrangement joins TRBV6-6 to TRBJ1-5; D might be TRBD1 (5 bases). The CDR3 is made up of 13 amino acids. The V gene lost 6 bases and the J gene lost 6 bases, with 12 bases spanning the gap. The germline V gene has CDR1 MNHNY and CDR2 SVGAGI (reference sequence). CDR3 nucleotide sequence: TGTGCCAGCAGCGACCAGGGTTCTCAGCCCCAGCATTTT. This gives the protein CASSDQGSQPQHF.

The chain has TRBV5-1 and TRBJ2-4; no reliable D call. Germline V gene data show CDR1 as SGHRS and CDR2 as YFSETQ. V lost 0 bases, J lost 4 bases, and 5 bases lay in between. The CDR3 length is 13 residues. The CDR3 region is CASSLGDKNIQYF. Here the CDR3 DNA reads TGCGCCAGCAGCTTGGGAGATAAAAACATTCAGTACTTC.

This clone has only one observation. The chain joins TRBV28 to TRBJ2-7; the match to TRBD1 covers 7 bases. The CDR3 spans 14 residues. Germline loops: CDR1 MDHEN, CDR2 SYDVKM. Trimming at V came to 7 bases and at J to 0 bases, leaving 6 bases not matched to a gene. The CDR3 loop is CASKDRSTSYEQYF. The CDR3 DNA reads TGTGCCAGCAAGGACAGGTCAACCTCCTACGAGCAGTACTTC.

This clone was observed a single time. The chain joins TRBV10-3 to TRBJ1-2; D remains ambiguous. V was shortened by 6 bases and J by 6 bases, with 20 bases between the two germline ends. The CDR3 is made up of 15 amino acids. Germline lookup yields CDR1 ENHRY and CDR2 SYGVKD. CDR3 region: CAISRGEGGLDGYTF. CDR3 sequence (DNA): TGTGCCATCAGCCGCGGGGAAGGAGGGTTAGATGGCTACACCTTC.

The V gene is TRBV19, the J gene TRBJ1-5; 8 bases are shared with TRBD1. Germline V gene sequence: CDR1 LNHDA, CDR2 SQIVND (reference sequence). The CDR3 totals 14 residues. Losses at the gene ends were 5 bases for V and 6 bases for J; bases not matched to a gene: 6. The CDR3 nucleotides are TGTGCCAGTAGTCTCGACAGGGGTTTTCAGCCCCAGCATTTT. It yields the protein CASSLDRGFQPQHF.

This chain connects TRBV28 to TRBJ1-4, with 8 bases identical to TRBD1. Germline CDR1 reads MDHEN; CDR2 reads SYDVKM. This CDR3 has 15 residues. V was clipped by 5 bases and J by 7 bases; unmatched bases: 9. This chain's CDR3 is CASSPRTGRSEKLFF. The CDR3 DNA reads as TGTGCCAGCAGTCCAAGGACAGGGCGCTCTGAAAAACTGTTTTTT.

The V and J genes are TRBV30 and TRBJ2-2; D is perhaps TRBD1 (6 bases). The CDR3 totals 13 residues. V was cut by 0 bases and J by 6 bases, with 8 bases left in between. Germline CDR1 reads GTSNPN; CDR2 reads SVGIG (reference sequence). The chain's CDR3 is CAWSVQGSGELFF. CDR3 coding DNA: TGTGCCTGGAGTGTACAGGGATCCGGGGAGCTGTTTTTT.

V is TRBV12-3 or TRBV12-4 and J is TRBJ1-3; 8 positions agree with TRBD1. The CDR3 runs 12 residues. The trim removed 7 bases at V and 10 bases at J, leaving 6 bases unmatched. The CDR3 reads CASTFDRGTIYF. CDR3 nucleotides: TGTGCCAGCACCTTCGACAGGGGTACCATATATTTT.

This clone turned up a few times. V is TRBV10-3 and J is TRBJ1-5; 7 bases line up with TRBD1. Germline V gene lookup returns CDR1 ENHRY and CDR2 SYGVKD. The CDR3 extends over 16 amino acids. V lost 5 bases and J lost 6; bases outside the gene matches: 13. CDR3 region: CAISPKADRDGQPQHF. The CDR3 DNA is TGTGCCATCAGTCCCAAAGCAGACAGGGATGGTCAGCCCCAGCATTTT.

Regarding this clone: At the DNA level, this CDR3 is encoded by other sequences in the same sample as well. The chain links TRBV6-5 to TRBJ1-6, with D possibly matching TRBD1 (6 bases). The V gene lost 6 bases and the J gene lost 4 bases, with 10 bases spanning the gap. This CDR3 region has 14 residues. Germline CDR1 reads MNHEY; CDR2 reads SVGAGI. CDR3 amino acids: CASSRQVYNSPLHF. Written as DNA, the CDR3 is TGTGCCAGCAGCCGACAGGTTTATAATTCACCCCTCCACTTT.

The chain joins TRBV5-4 to TRBJ2-1, with 13 positions matching TRBD2. V shed 4 bases and J 4 bases; nucleotides not matched to a gene: 5. The germline CDR1 and CDR2 sequences are SGHNT and YYREEE (reference sequence). CDR3 length: 16 residues. CDR3 DNA: TGTGCCAGCAGCCTAGGACTAGCGGGGGCTTACAATGAGCAGTTCTTC. Translating it yields CASSLGLAGAYNEQFF.

The rearrangement joins TRBV10-3 to TRBJ1-4; TRBD1 is a possible D gene (6 bases). The CDR3 has 14 residues. V lost 5 bases, J lost 8 bases, and 15 bases lay in between. Germline V CDR1 and CDR2: ENHRY, SYGVKD. The CDR3 here is CAISLQGSTEKLFF. CDR3 bases: TGTGCCATCAGTTTACAGGGATCTACGGAAAAACTGTTTTTT.

The J gene is TRBJ2-1, the V gene TRBV19, with D maybe TRBD2 (5 bases). The CDR3 consists of 18 residues. Germline-derived CDR1 and CDR2 are LNHDA and SQIVND (reference sequence). V dropped 1 base and J dropped 0 bases, with 16 bases sitting between them. Here the CDR3 reads CASSIAAAGLGSYNEQFF. DNA of the CDR3: TGTGCCAGTAGTATAGCTGCGGCAGGACTTGGCTCCTACAATGAGCAGTTCTTC.

This clone was recorded only once. The chain couples TRBV4-2 to TRBJ2-1; D remains ambiguous. The CDR3 spans 16 residues. Germline-derived CDR1 and CDR2 are LGHNA and YNFKEQ. Trimming pared 0 bases from V and 4 bases from J, leaving 13 bases between. The CDR3 loop reads CASSQDWATLYNEQFF. CDR3 bases: TGTGCCAGCAGCCAAGACTGGGCGACACTTTACAATGAGCAGTTCTTC.

The chain has TRBV19 and TRBJ1-2; 9 positions match TRBD1. V shed 4 bases and J 7 bases; nucleotides not matched to a gene: 16. Germline V gene data show CDR1 as LNHDA and CDR2 as SQIVND (reference sequence). The CDR3 length is 17 residues. CDR3 nucleotide sequence: TGTGCCAGTAGTAGAGCAGATACAGGGGGCGCTGGTTTTGGCTACACCTTC. This translates into CASSRADTGGAGFGYTF.

The rearrangement joins TRBV6-4 to TRBJ1-2; no firm D call. Germline-derived CDR1 and CDR2 are MRHNA and SNTAGT. Trimming removed 2 bases at V and 9 bases at J, with 7 bases between. The CDR3 runs 11 residues. CDR3 sequence reads: CASSDPQCYTF. The CDR3 DNA is TGTGCCAGCAGTGACCCCCAGTGCTACACCTTC.

This chain links TRBV7-2 with TRBJ1-4; 8 positions agree with TRBD1. The CDR3 consists of 15 residues. Germline CDR1 is SGHTA and CDR2 is FQGNSA. Trimming at V came to 1 base and at J to 4 bases, leaving 2 bases not matched to a gene. DNA for the CDR3: TGTGCCAGCAGCTTAGTACAGGGGGATAATGAAAAACTGTTTTTT. Its protein product is CASSLVQGDNEKLFF. The full variable domain, rest sourced from reference TRBV7-2 and TRBJ1-4, is GAGVSQSPSNKVTEKGKDVELRCDPISGHTALYWYRQSLGQGLEFLIYFQGNSAPDKSGLPSDRFSAERTGGSVSTLTIQRTQQEDSAVYLCASSLVQGDNEKLFFGSGTQLSVL.

The chain joins TRBV6-1 to TRBJ2-1; 7 nucleotides align to TRBD2. Losses at the gene ends were 2 bases for V and 7 bases for J; bases not matched to a gene: 14. CDR1 is MNHNS, CDR2 SASEGT, per germline. This CDR3 comprises 17 residues. CDR3 nucleotide sequence: TGTGCCAGCAGTGAATGGTTCGGCGGGAGTTTATCGAATGAGCAGTTCTTC. Amino acid sequence: CASSEWFGGSLSNEQFF.

This clone was counted only a few times. This rearrangement joins TRBV19 to TRBJ2-7; TRBD1 matches 7 bases. CDR1 LNHDA and CDR2 SQIVND come from the germline V gene (reference sequence). The CDR3 loop spans 13 amino acids. The V and J ends lost 2 bases and 2 bases, in that order; junction bases with no gene match: 0. DNA for the CDR3: TGTGCCAGTAGTATACAGGGGGCCTACGAGCAGTACTTC. Amino acid sequence: CASSIQGAYEQYF.

In DNA, the CDR3 is TGCGCCAGCAGCCAAGTAGAGATAGGACAGGGATCCGGGGAGCTGTTTTTT. Its protein product is CASSQVEIGQGSGELFF. V usage is TRBV4-1 and J usage is TRBJ2-2, with 8 nucleotides matching TRBD1. Germline CDR1 is MGHRA and CDR2 is YSYEKL. V trimming: 1 base; J trimming: 6 bases; junction bases outside the gene matches: 10. The CDR3 sequence is 17 residues long.

This sequence joins TRBV5-4 and TRBJ2-3; 9 positions match TRBD1. V shed 0 bases and J 3 bases; nucleotides not matched to a gene: 14. The CDR3 extends over 19 amino acids. Germline CDR1 is SGHNT and CDR2 is YYREEE (reference sequence). In nucleotides, the CDR3 is TGTGCCAGCAGCTTGGGGGCCCACTCCGGGACAGGGAATACAGATACGCAGTATTTT. Protein sequence: CASSLGAHSGTGNTDTQYF.

This chain joins TRBV7-9 and TRBJ2-1, with D perhaps matching TRBD2 (5 bases). The germline CDR1 and CDR2 sequences are SEHNR and FQNEAQ (reference sequence). The CDR3 consists of 14 residues. V gave up 1 base and J gave up 9 bases, with 13 bases separating them. DNA for the CDR3: TGTGCCAGCAGCTTAGTTTCGGAGGCCCCTGAGCAGTTCTTC. Its protein is CASSLVSEAPEQFF.

The chain couples TRBV9 to TRBJ1-1; a possible D gene is TRBD1 (6 bases). The CDR3 runs 15 residues. Between the trimmed V and J ends, which lost 4 bases and 0 bases, there was a span of 13 bases. Germline CDR1 SGDLS, CDR2 YYNGEE. The CDR3 reads CASSSRGGLNTEAFF. CDR3 nucleotides: TGTGCCAGCAGCTCTAGGGGGGGACTGAACACTGAAGCTTTCTTT.

This chain uses TRBV7-3 with TRBJ2-5; tentatively, D is TRBD2 (6 bases). V lost 5 bases, J lost 5 bases, and 21 bases lay in between. The CDR3 sequence is 16 residues long. Per germline, CDR1 SGHTA and CDR2 FQGTGA. The CDR3 DNA reads as TGTGCCAGCAGCAAAAGAGGCAGTCCAGGAGGGGAGACCCAGTACTTC. It codes for CASSKRGSPGGETQYF.

The chain combines TRBV5-1 with TRBJ1-3; a possible D gene is TRBD1 (6 bases). V was pared by 2 bases and J by 2 bases, with 8 bases between. This CDR3 comprises 14 residues. The germline CDR1 and CDR2 sequences are SGHRS and YFSETQ. CDR3 bases: TGCGCCAGCAGCTTACAGGGCGCTGGAAACACCATATATTTT. Protein product: CASSLQGAGNTIYF.

This chain links TRBV4-1 with TRBJ2-5, with D uncertain. This CDR3 is built from 15 residues. V lost 7 bases, J lost 0 bases, and 15 bases lay in between. Germline V gene sequence: CDR1 MGHRA, CDR2 YSYEKL. CDR3 sequence: CASTPFASNQETQYF. The CDR3 region has the DNA TGCGCCAGCACCCCCTTTGCTAGTAACCAAGAGACCCAGTACTTC.

This chain connects TRBV2 to TRBJ2-7; TRBD2 matches 9 bases. This CDR3 is built from 13 residues. V lost 7 bases and J lost 2; bases outside the gene matches: 3. Germline lookup yields CDR1 SNHLY and CDR2 FYNNEI. The CDR3 sequence is CASIAGGPYEQYF. In DNA, the CDR3 is TGTGCCAGCATTGCGGGAGGGCCCTACGAGCAGTACTTC.

V is TRBV7-8 and J is TRBJ2-4; 13 bases align to TRBD2. This CDR3 has 17 residues. J lost 6 bases, V lost 1 base, and 6 bases had no gene match. Germline CDR1 reads SGHVS; CDR2 reads FQNEAQ. Here the CDR3 reads CASSLVGLAGRGNIQYF. Written as DNA, the CDR3 is TGTGCCAGCAGCTTAGTGGGACTAGCGGGGCGGGGAAACATTCAGTACTTC.